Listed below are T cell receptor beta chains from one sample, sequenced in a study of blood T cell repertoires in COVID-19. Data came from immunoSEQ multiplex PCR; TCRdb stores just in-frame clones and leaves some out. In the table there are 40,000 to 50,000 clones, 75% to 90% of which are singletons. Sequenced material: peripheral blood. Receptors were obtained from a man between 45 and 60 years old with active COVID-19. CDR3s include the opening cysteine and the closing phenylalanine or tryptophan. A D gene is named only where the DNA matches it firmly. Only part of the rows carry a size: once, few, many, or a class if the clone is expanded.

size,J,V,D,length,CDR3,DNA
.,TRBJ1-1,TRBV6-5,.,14,CASSYRDLGTEAFF,TGTGCCAGCAGTTACCGGGACTTAGGCACTGAAGCTTTCTTT
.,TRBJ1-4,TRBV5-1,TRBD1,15,CASSTGQGGSEKLFF,TGCGCCAGCAGCACGGGACAGGGGGGGAGTGAAAAACTGTTTTTT
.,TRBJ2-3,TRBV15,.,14,CATSRAGSTDTQYF,TGTGCCACCAGCAGGGCGGGTAGCACAGATACGCAGTATTTT
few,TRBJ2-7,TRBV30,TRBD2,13,CAWSVTSGYEQYF,TGTGCCTGGAGTGTAACTAGCGGTTACGAGCAGTACTTC
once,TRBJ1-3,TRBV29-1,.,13,CSVGEGNGNTIYF,TGCAGCGTTGGGGAGGGAAATGGAAACACCATATATTTT
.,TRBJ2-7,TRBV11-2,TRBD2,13,CASSLGLADEQYF,TGTGCCAGCAGCTTGGGACTAGCGGACGAGCAGTACTTC
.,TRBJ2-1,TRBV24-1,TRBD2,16,CATRGLAGGLYNEQFF,TGTGCCACCCGTGGACTAGCGGGAGGGTTATACAATGAGCAGTTCTTC
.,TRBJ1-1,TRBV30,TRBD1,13,CAWTATGDTEAFF,TGTGCCTGGACGGCGACAGGGGACACTGAAGCTTTCTTT
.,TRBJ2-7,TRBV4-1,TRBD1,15,CASSQDERGLGEQYF,TGCGCCAGCAGCCAAGACGAAAGGGGGCTTGGCGAGCAGTACTTC
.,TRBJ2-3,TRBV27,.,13,CASSFLDTDTQYF,TGTGCCAGCAGTTTCCTAGATACAGATACGCAGTATTTT
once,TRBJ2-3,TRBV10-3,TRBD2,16,CAIGSGKSTITDTQYF,TGTGCCATCGGGAGCGGGAAGAGTACCATCACAGATACGCAGTATTTT
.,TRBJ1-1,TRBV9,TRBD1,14,CASSPQGVITEAFF,TGTGCCAGCAGCCCCCAGGGGGTTATCACTGAAGCTTTCTTT
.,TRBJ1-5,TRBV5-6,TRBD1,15,CASSWTGLSNQPQHF,TGTGCCAGCAGCTGGACAGGGTTGAGCAATCAGCCCCAGCATTTT
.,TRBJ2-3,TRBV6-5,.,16,CASSYSLAGSADTQYF,TGTGCCAGCAGTTACTCACTAGCTGGTAGTGCAGATACGCAGTATTTT
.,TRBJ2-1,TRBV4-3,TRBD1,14,CASSLRTGYGEQFF,TGCGCCAGCAGCCTCCGGACAGGGTACGGTGAGCAGTTCTTC